A single TCR beta chain is shown here with its context. This specimen comes from a study of blood T cell repertoires in COVID-19. About the study: From T cells, B-cell-depleted T cells, or PBMCs came the material, which was cDNA or gDNA.

V was clipped by 0 bases and J by 0 bases, with 13 bases between them. The CDR3 has 16 amino acids. Germline V gene data show CDR1 as SGHNT and CDR2 as YYREEE (reference sequence). In the source study's methods: Amplified reference gene primers provided the basis for estimating nucleated cell counts. Profiling relied on immunoSEQ multiplex PCR, and the TCRdb table lists in-frame clones only, not all of them. The V and J calls and clone size are taken from that table; D and trimming were inferred from the DNA. The sample includes around 240,000 clones, roughly four fifths of them seen just once. The gene calls are TRBV5-4 and TRBJ2-7, with a possible D match to TRBD2 (6 bases). The material sequenced was peripheral blood. This receptor was obtained from a woman older than 75 with acute or convalescent COVID-19. Written as DNA, the CDR3 is TGTGCCAGCAGCTTGGACCTAGCGACGTACTCCTACGAGCAGTACTTC. Protein: CASSLDLATYSYEQYF.